The sample holds a few counts of the clone carrying this TCR beta chain. Its cognate antigen is unknown. This specimen belongs to a study of beta chain features in type 1 diabetes. Every isolated RNA sample was fully reverse transcribed, so sequencing captured expressed TCRB transcripts. Profiling relied on immunoSEQ multiplex PCR, and the TCRdb table lists in-frame clones only, not all of them. The sample consists of about 700,000 clones, under 15% of them appearing once. Findings of the study overall: Within each of all four CD4+ subsets, Type 1 diabetes patients had TCRB CDR3s that were moderately but significantly shorter.

The CDR3 loop spans 12 amino acids. The V gene lost 10 bases and the J gene lost 6 bases, with 15 bases spanning the gap. In total, each donor contributed a single heparinised blood draw that averaged approximately 120 mL. This TCR was recovered from a man aged 18 to 30 with type 1 diabetes. Sequenced: naive CD4+ T cells from blood. This chain links TRBV23-1 with TRBJ1-1; D is possibly TRBD1 (5 bases). TRBV23-1 is an open reading frame, and its role is uncertain. In DNA, the CDR3 is TGCGCCATCTTGGACCGGGGCCCTGAAGCTTTCTTT. It translates to CAILDRGPEAFF.